This T cell receptor beta chain was identified in a study of CD8 T cells in ankylosing spondylitis listed by TCRdb under 2017. About the investigation overall: To find TCR variants linked to disease, the study profiled T cell receptor beta repertoires in ankylosing spondylitis patients and healthy donors. Peripheral blood was sampled, and synovial fluid was additionally collected from ankylosing spondylitis patients. The whole study cohort included some 100 healthy donors and about two dozen ankylosing spondylitis patients. Broad study findings and their caveats: The disease-linked clones showed a CD8+ phenotype and occurred at relatively low frequencies in peripheral blood. According to the report, matched synovial fluid samples from ankylosing spondylitis patients were significantly enriched for the disease-linked clones. Some of the motif variants had been reported before in the synovial fluid and blood of reactive arthritis patients, a finding that suggests common disease-initiation mechanisms. A TCR beta motif of eight highly homologous amino acid variants appeared characteristic of blood from ankylosing spondylitis patients.

This clonotype was picked up a small number of times. Its binding antigen is unknown. Base quality data are lacking; no much larger clone is found one base away. The V end gives up 0 bases and the J end 3 bases, leaving 3 bases in the junction not matched to a gene. CDR1 and CDR2 are read off the germline V gene as SGHRS and YFSETQ. The CDR3 contains 15 residues, cysteine and phenylalanine counted. Here the CDR3 DNA is all that survives: 45 bases in frame from base 1. The data were produced on an Illumina HiSeq 2500. TCR beta libraries were prepared by quantitative 5'-RACE with molecular barcodes. Per the original workflow: To identify disease-linked TCR variants, a new computational method was used, one built on a probabilistic model of VDJ rearrangement. TCRdb's own reprocessing of the public reads used fastp at Q25 and MiXCR and kept productive beta chains. Entries that share a CDR3 protein sequence are merged under the most common genes and DNA. These V and J calls are TCRdb output, not the study's own analysis. This sample lists approximately 300,000 distinct CDR3 sequences; around 18% were detected once. The top ten hold under 8.5% of the sample.

The rearranged chain carries TRBV5-1 and TRBJ1-5, with 7 bases matching TRBD1. The sequencing input was blood, either unsorted or a sorted T cell fraction (not recorded which). This receptor was taken from a male donor with ankylosing spondylitis or in good health (not recorded which). The bases read TGCGCCAGCAGCTTGGCCGGGACAGCCAATCAGCCCCAGCATTTT. Its coded protein is CASSLAGTANQPQHF.